This T cell receptor beta chain is drawn from a study of blood T cell repertoires in COVID-19. The V gene's germline CDR1 is LNHDA and CDR2 SQIVND (reference sequence). V dropped 3 bases and J dropped 0 bases, with 9 bases sitting between them. The CDR3 runs to 16 residues. Per the original methods: Estimation of nucleated cell counts was performed using reference gene primer amplification. Clones were read by immunoSEQ multiplex PCR, and TCRdb kept only the in-frame ones, dropping some. That table furnishes V, J and clone size, whereas the DNA furnished D and trimming. Found here are fewer than 300,000 clones, around 82% of them singletons; the top ten hold roughly 3.1%.

The chain joins TRBV19 to TRBJ1-6; the D is unclear. The receptor was isolated from a woman aged 18-30 years with acute or convalescent COVID-19. What was sequenced was peripheral blood. CDR3: CASSMGVSSYNSPLHF. In nucleotides, the CDR3 is TGTGCCAGTAGTATGGGCGTTAGCTCCTATAATTCACCCCTCCACTTT.